This T cell receptor beta chain derives from a study of cytomegalovirus exposure and HLA in healthy donors. The study, taken as a whole, reports: The investigators catalogued 150 to 200 TCR beta chains as cytomegalovirus-associated.

Germline V gives CDR1 SGHAT, CDR2 FQNNGV. The CDR3 has 15 amino acids. The germline V and J ends were trimmed by 0 bases and 7 bases, with 16 bases remaining between them. Method: immunoSEQ multiplex PCR; TCRdb's copy keeps in-frame clones and lacks some. The sample includes roughly 110,000 clones, 88% seen only once; the top ten take 1.5% to 2%. As concerns this clone: Antigen: not known.

The TCR sequence derives from a woman younger than 30 in good health and CMV-seropositive. The sequenced sample consisted of PBMCs. The gene calls are TRBV11-2 and TRBJ2-7; perhaps TRBD2 as D (6 bases). This CDR3 reads CASSLDDLLRGEQYF. The DNA of the CDR3 is TGTGCCAGCAGCTTAGATGACCTCCTTCGGGGGGAGCAGTACTTC. Full variable domain (rest looked up from reference TRBV11-2 and TRBJ2-7): EAGVAQSPRYKIIEKRQSVAFWCNPISGHATLYWYQQILGQGPKLLIQFQNNGVVDDSQLPKDRFSAERLKGVDSTLKIQPAKLEDSAVYLCASSLDDLLRGEQYFGPGTRLTVT.